This T cell receptor (beta chain) emerged from a study of TIL therapy for anti-PD-1-resistant metastatic lung cancer (TCRdb year 2021). Background on the whole study: Tumors were collected before any PD-1/PD-L1 blockade, after which patients were given nivolumab, and patients who progressed were given lymphodepletion, an infusion of expanded TIL and IL-2. Tumor and peripheral blood T cell receptor beta sequencing was used to track clonotypes across tumor, expanded TIL product and serial blood samples. The cohort was predominantly lung adenocarcinoma, with several EGFR-mutant and two ALK-rearranged tumors, and half of patients were current or former smokers. Among the enrolled patients, the median age was nearly 55 years (range roughly 35-80), and the median tumor PD-L1 proportion score was roughly 6%. Across the cohort, whole-exome sequencing showed a median non-synonymous tumor mutation burden of 1.5 mutations per megabase.

General conclusions and limits of the study: The baseline peripheral repertoire was partially replaced by infused TIL clonotypes, which then decayed over months, and persistence showed no apparent association with response. Generalizability was limited because the cohort was highly selected, with more treatment-naive, never-smoker and oncogene-addicted patients included than is typical. The study protocol defined all tumor marker inferences as exploratory.

The junction shows trimming of 3 bases on V and 5 bases on J, plus 10 bases between the germline ends. The CDR3 spans 12 residues, from the cysteine through the phenylalanine. Here the CDR3 DNA is all that survives: 36 bases in frame from base 1. CDR1 is given as GTSNPN and CDR2 as SVGIG, both from the germline V gene (reference sequence). The immunoSEQ v3 hsTCRB kit was used to amplify TCR beta CDR3 regions from genomic DNA through bias-controlled multiplex PCR. TCR libraries were sequenced on an Illumina NextSeq 500 to 1.5 million to 2 million read pairs for survey level or roughly 5-6.5 million for deep level. The published analysis was carried out like this. Clonality was reported by immunoSEQ Analyzer software, which also assigned V, D and J genes and filtered out non-productive sequences. Repertoires of infused TIL and blood were compared using productive Simpson clonality and the Morisita overlap index of productive TRB rearrangements. The absolute count of a clonotype in blood was estimated by multiplying the lymphocyte count by the CD3+ fraction and by the productive frequency of the clone. In TCRdb, the immuneACCESS table is reduced to in-frame sequences with V and J assigned. These tables do not hold every clone; where another copy was compared, an unresolved V gene accounts for under half, and the others remain unexplained. The DNA was the basis for D and trimming; V, J and clone size are from that table. This sample comprises tens of thousands of clones, more than 60% of them detected only once. Clones ranked in the top ten supply approximately 6% of the sample.

Notes on this clone: This clone's antigen is unknown. No base quality values were provided; no much bigger clone lies one nucleotide off.

According to the study, the label for this sample's time point signals: pre-treatment sample, taken before nivolumab and TIL therapy. A phase I trial run at two centers enrolled adults with stage 4 NSCLC between 2017 and January 2020. Samples came from a single-arm, open-label phase I trial of tumor-infiltrating lymphocyte therapy with nivolumab in advanced non-small cell lung cancer. Blood mononuclear cells were isolated from EDTA tubes by Ficoll gradient and were snap-frozen as pellets, and DNA was extracted with a Qiagen mini-prep kit. Sequencing used blood, obtained at baseline. The chain is encoded by TRBV30 joined to TRBJ1-2; no D gene is confidently identified. The source of this sequence is a person aged 25-79 years with non-small cell lung cancer. The nucleotide sequence reads as follows: TGTGCCTGGAGGACCGAGAGGTATGGCTACACCTTC. Its coded protein is CAWRTERYGYTF.